This TCR beta chain is drawn from a study of T-cell reconstitution after alpha-beta-depleted transplantation in children. TCRbeta library construction was performed incorporating unique molecular identifiers. A single record per CDR3 protein comes from TCRdb applying MiXCR to the PCR reads. The sample records 300,000 or so distinct CDR3 sequences, about a tenth being singletons. V shed 0 bases and J shed 7 bases, with 11 bases lying between them. This CDR3 spans 14 amino acids. The germline V gene encodes CDR1 SGHRS and CDR2 YFSETQ. This clonotype turned up a few times. The receptor's source is a human donor who donated a stem cell graft to a child with SCID. The V gene is TRBV5-1, the J gene TRBJ2-1, with D maybe TRBD1 (6 bases). The material was PBMCs from the stem cell graft donor, obtained from the stem cell graft. This CDR3 is CASSLGRDKNEQFF. In DNA, the CDR3 is TGCGCCAGCAGCTTGGGAAGGGACAAAAATGAGCAGTTCTTC.